Here is one TCR beta chain with its context. Its cognate antigen is unknown. This specimen comes from a study of long-term antiretroviral therapy in people with HIV. Version v3.0 of the immunoSEQ assay was performed at survey level. About 40,000-55,000 T-cell genomes per sample were the sequencing target. The assay was immunoSEQ multiplex PCR, and TCRdb's table has in-frame clones only and misses some. The repertoire has approximately 24,000 clones, 95% of them found once; the top ten carry around 2.2%. Whole-study findings and limits: Absence of data on ART adherence, viral resistance or therapy changes was noted. Control repertoires displayed wider CDR3 length ranges than the HIV repertoires.

The receptor's source is a woman aged 50 to 65 with HIV. This specimen consisted of unsorted PBMCs, obtained around 5.2 years after starting antiretroviral therapy.

As DNA, the CDR3 is TGCGCCAGCAAAGGTCTTCTGAACACTGAAGCTTTCTTT. Residues: CASKGLLNTEAFF. The chain links TRBV5-1 to TRBJ1-1; D uncertain. V dropped 6 bases and J dropped 0 bases, with 9 bases sitting between them. CDR1 is SGHRS and CDR2 is YFSETQ in the germline V gene. The CDR3 spans 13 residues.